This T cell receptor beta chain was obtained from a study of glioma-infiltrating T cells after dendritic cell vaccination. In regard to this clone: A junction end diverges from the germline sequence, so it may reflect a read error.

Only in-frame clones appear in the TCRdb table, and some are missing; sequencing was by immunoSEQ multiplex PCR. The sample carries around 73,000 clones, more than 65% recorded once. The CDR3 has 13 amino acids. Per germline, CDR1 MNHEY and CDR2 SVGAGI. The chain carries TRBV6-5 and TRBJ2-1; D may be TRBD2 (6 bases). The sample in question was blood, obtained before dendritic cell vaccination. This TCR was sampled from a human donor with glioblastoma. The CDR3, as DNA: TGTGCCAGCAGCTACTGGGGGGTCAATGAGCAGTTCTTC. It yields the protein CASSYWGVNEQFF.